This entry lists 15 T cell receptor beta chains sequenced from one sample in a study of OX40 agonist ivuxolimab in advanced cancers. Only in-frame clones appear in the TCRdb table, and some are missing; sequencing was by immunoSEQ multiplex PCR. In the table there are 35,000 to 45,000 clones, approximately 83% of which are singletons. The source was CD4+ or CD8+ T cells sorted from blood, collected in a trial of the OX40 agonist ivuxolimab. The receptors were gathered from an adult with an advanced solid tumor such as melanoma, head and neck, liver or kidney cancer.

The genes are TRBV19 and TRBJ2-3; 8 nucleotides match TRBD2. The CDR3 is 16 amino acids. The J segment lost 6 bases and the V segment lost 7 bases, leaving 15 bases of the junction unmatched. Germline V lookup: CDR1 LNHDA, CDR2 SQIVND (reference sequence). The CDR3 region is CASTPTASGSGDTQYF. CDR3 DNA: TGTGCCAGTACCCCGACCGCTAGCGGGTCCGGTGATACGCAGTATTTT.

This clone was detected once. The chain joins TRBV4-3 to TRBJ2-7, with D possibly being TRBD1 (6 bases). Germline CDR1 is LGHNA and CDR2 is YSLEER. The CDR3 has 14 residues. Between the trimmed V and J ends, which lost 4 bases and 1 base, there was a span of 11 bases. The CDR3 nucleotides read TGCGCCAGCAGCCCGGGGACAATTTCCTACGAGCAGTACTTC. Protein: CASSPGTISYEQYF.

The chain couples TRBV21-1 to TRBJ2-6. TRBV21-1 represents a pseudogene. The CDR3 consists of 21 residues. The CDR3 loop reads CASSKALGDGQNPSGANVLTF. Written as DNA, the CDR3 is TGTGCCAGCAGCAAAGCGCTGGGGGATGGCCAGAACCCTTCTGGGGCCAACGTCCTGACTTTC.

The chain links TRBV5-1 to TRBJ2-2, with D tentatively TRBD1 (5 bases). CDR1 is SGHRS, CDR2 YFSETQ, per germline. The germline V and J ends were trimmed by 4 bases and 7 bases, with 11 bases remaining between them. The CDR3 contains 13 residues. CDR3 in amino acids: CASSRAGIGELFF. CDR3 DNA sequence: TGCGCCAGCAGCCGAGCAGGGATCGGGGAGCTGTTTTTT.

This clone was recorded a few times. The chain combines TRBV30 with TRBJ2-5; 7 positions match TRBD1. The V segment lost 2 bases and the J segment 2 bases; nucleotides outside the gene matches: 5. The CDR3 runs 14 residues. Germline CDR1 reads GTSNPN; CDR2 reads SVGIG (reference sequence). This CDR3 is CAWSRGHSQETQYF. DNA of the CDR3: TGTGCCTGGAGTAGGGGGCACAGTCAAGAGACCCAGTACTTC. Filled out from reference TRBV30 and TRBJ2-5, the complete variable domain reads SQTIHQWPATLVQPVGSPLSLECTVEGTSNPNLYWYRQAAGRGLQLLFYSVGIGQISSEVPQNLSASRPQDRQFILSSKKLLLSDSGFYLCAWSRGHSQETQYFGPGTRLLVL.

This clone has just one count. The J gene is TRBJ1-3, the V gene TRBV5-1, with unresolved D. V dropped 0 bases and J dropped 0 bases, with 10 bases sitting between them. The CDR3 spans 16 residues. Germline V gene data show CDR1 as SGHRS and CDR2 as YFSETQ. The CDR3 nucleotides are TGCGCCAGCAGCTTGGAATTGGCAGCCTCTGGAAACACCATATATTTT. It codes for CASSLELAASGNTIYF.

V and J are TRBV5-1 and TRBJ1-3; D gene unclear. Deletions cut 0 bases from V and 5 bases from J, with 9 bases between. The CDR3 runs 14 residues. CDR1 is SGHRS and CDR2 is YFSETQ in the germline V gene. The CDR3 here is CASSLATDRNTIYF. CDR3 DNA: TGCGCCAGCAGCTTGGCCACCGACCGAAACACCATATATTTT.

The rearrangement links TRBV19 to TRBJ1-1, with D tentatively TRBD1 (6 bases). The CDR3 covers 15 residues. Trimming pared 4 bases from V and 0 bases from J, leaving 12 bases between. Germline CDR1 LNHDA, CDR2 SQIVND (reference sequence). CDR3 coding DNA: TGTGCCAGTAGTAGGAGGACAGCTATGAACACTGAAGCTTTCTTT. Translating it yields CASSRRTAMNTEAFF.

This chain connects TRBV2 to TRBJ1-2; D gene ambiguous. The CDR3 is 12 residues long. Germline V gives CDR1 SNHLY, CDR2 FYNNEI. The germline V and J ends were trimmed by 2 bases and 8 bases, with 9 bases remaining between them. The chain's CDR3 is CASSERQRGYTF. CDR3 nucleotides: TGTGCCAGCAGTGAAAGGCAGCGCGGCTACACCTTC.

In this sample, this clone turned up once. This chain connects TRBV27 to TRBJ2-5; D is unresolved. CDR3 length equals 18 residues. The germline gives CDR1 MNHEY, CDR2 SMNVEV (reference sequence). V lost 1 base, J lost 5 bases, and 23 bases lay in between. The CDR3 reads CASSLLSPELGWDETQYF. The CDR3 nucleotides read TGTGCCAGCAGTTTATTGTCCCCCGAGTTGGGGTGGGATGAGACCCAGTACTTC.

The chain is built from TRBV19 and TRBJ1-2, with 9 bases matching TRBD1. The CDR3 has 13 residues. The V and J ends lost 3 bases and 6 bases, in that order; junction bases with no gene match: 2. Germline values: CDR1 LNHDA, CDR2 SQIVND (reference sequence). CDR3 in DNA: TGTGCCAGTAGTATGGGACAGGGCCATGGCTACACCTTC. Amino acids: CASSMGQGHGYTF.

The genes are TRBV30 and TRBJ1-4; unclear D gene. CDR1 GTSNPN and CDR2 SVGIG come from the germline V gene (reference sequence). V was pared by 1 base and J by 8 bases, with 5 bases between. This CDR3 has 11 amino acids. The CDR3 bases are TGTGCCTGGAGTGACCACGAAAAACTGTTTTTT. As protein: CAWSDHEKLFF.

The chain combines TRBV4-1 with TRBJ2-5; D gene uncertain. V lost 1 base to trimming and J lost 1 base, with 10 bases between them. The CDR3 loop spans 15 amino acids. Per the germline V gene, CDR1 is MGHRA and CDR2 is YSYEKL. CDR3 bases: TGCGCCAGCAGCCAAGTCGCGTACAGCCAAGAGACCCAGTACTTC. Protein product: CASSQVAYSQETQYF.

CDR3 region: CAWSVLEVGSLDRYTF. The CDR3 DNA reads TGTGCCTGGAGTGTACTTGAGGTGGGGTCTTTGGATCGCTACACCTTC. The rearrangement links TRBV30 to TRBJ1-2; D not certain. Germline values: CDR1 GTSNPN, CDR2 SVGIG (reference sequence). V was pared by 0 bases and J by 9 bases, with 23 bases between. The CDR3 is 16 amino acids.

The chain couples TRBV19 to TRBJ2-3; a weak D match, TRBD2 (5 bases). This CDR3 is 16 amino acids long. Germline-derived CDR1 and CDR2 are LNHDA and SQIVND (reference sequence). With 5 bases removed from V and 1 base from J, the gap between germline ends came to 16 bases. The CDR3 region is CASSPQPKGGTDTQYF. DNA of the CDR3: TGTGCCAGTAGTCCCCAGCCTAAGGGAGGCACAGATACGCAGTATTTT.